The clone carrying this TCR beta chain was found a few times. Its antigen is not identified. The junction does not match germline at one end; this may be a read error. Extraction yielded at least 6 micrograms of total RNA per sample. It was with a sample-barcoded 5' primer and a J-beta primer mix that a second PCR of roughly 7 to 11 cycles was run. MiXCR, run by TCRdb on the 5' RACE reads, gives a single entry per CDR3 protein. The sample has some 800,000 distinct CDR3 sequences, about 42% seen once. The data belong to a study of blood T cells in healthy people across ages. Study results and caveats: TCR beta diversity was tightly associated with the proportion of naive T cells.

Per the germline V gene, CDR1 is SGHDT and CDR2 is YYEEEE. The CDR3 spans 15 residues. The clonotype originates from a man aged 55 to 70 in good health. J is TRBJ1-6 and V is TRBV5-6; D is undetermined. The sequenced sample consisted of blood. The CDR3 DNA sequence: TGTGCCAGCAGCTCCCGGACCATCGGAGATTCGCCCCTCCACTTT. It encodes CASSSRTIGDSPLHF.